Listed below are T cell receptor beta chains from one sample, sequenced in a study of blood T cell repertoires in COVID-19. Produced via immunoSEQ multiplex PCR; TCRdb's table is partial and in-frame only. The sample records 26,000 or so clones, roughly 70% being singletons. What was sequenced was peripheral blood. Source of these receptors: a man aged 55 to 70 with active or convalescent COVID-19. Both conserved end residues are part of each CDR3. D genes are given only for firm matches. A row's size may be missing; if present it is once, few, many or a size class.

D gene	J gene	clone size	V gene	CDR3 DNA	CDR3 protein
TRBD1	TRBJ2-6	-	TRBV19	TGTGCCAGTAGTCCCGACAGGGGGCCTGGGGCCAACGTCCTGACTTTC	CASSPDRGPGANVLTF
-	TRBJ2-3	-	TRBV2	TGTGCCAGCAGCCACCGGACTCGCACAGATACGCAGTATTTT	CASSHRTRTDTQYF
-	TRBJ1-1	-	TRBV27	TGTGCCAGCAAGGACGTGATCGGGGTTGAAGCTTTCTTT	CASKDVIGVEAFF
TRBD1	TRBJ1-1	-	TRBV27	TGTGCCAGCAGGAGACAGGGGCAGAACACTGAAGCTTTCTTT	CASRRQGQNTEAFF
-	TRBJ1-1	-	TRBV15	TGTGCCACCAGCAGTGGTGGGCGGGGGGCGAACACTGAAGCTTTCTTT	CATSSGGRGANTEAFF
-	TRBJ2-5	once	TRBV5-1	TGCGCCAGCAGCCCAGGGGGGACAGCCCGTGCTTTGGGTGAGACCCAGTACTTC	CASSPGGTARALGETQYF
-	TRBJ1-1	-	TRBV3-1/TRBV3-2	TGTGCCAGCAGCCCCTGGACAGCGAAGGAGGTTGAAGCTTTCTTT	CASSPWTAKEVEAFF
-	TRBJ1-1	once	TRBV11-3	TGTGCCAGCAGCTTAGGCCAGGGGATGAACACTGAAGCTTTCTTT	CASSLGQGMNTEAFF
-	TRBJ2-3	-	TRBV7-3	TGTGCCAGCAGCTTAAGTAATACGGGATGGGGAGATACGCAGTATTTT	CASSLSNTGWGDTQYF
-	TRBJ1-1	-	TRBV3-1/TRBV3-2	TGTGCCAGCAGACCGGGGGGGGTGGTAGTGGCTGAAGCTTTCTTT	CASRPGGVVVAEAFF
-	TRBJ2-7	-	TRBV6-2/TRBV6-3	TGTGCCAGCAGTTACCACTTCGTTACAGGAACCTCCTACGAGCAGTACTTC	CASSYHFVTGTSYEQYF
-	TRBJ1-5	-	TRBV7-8	TGTGCCAGCAGCTTTGGGGACTCGTCCAAGCCCCAGCATTTT	CASSFGDSSKPQHF
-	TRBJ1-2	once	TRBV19	TGTGCCAGTAGTATGGGGCAGGGGAATGGCTACACCTTC	CASSMGQGNGYTF
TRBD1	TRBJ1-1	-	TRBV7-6	TGTGCCAGCAGCTTAGCGGAAGGACAGGCCAGGACTGAAGCTTTCTTT	CASSLAEGQARTEAFF
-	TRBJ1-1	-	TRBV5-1	TGCGCCAGCAGCTTGGAGGAGGTGGTTAGGACTGAAGCTTTCTTT	CASSLEEVVRTEAFF
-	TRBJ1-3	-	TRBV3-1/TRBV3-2	TGTGCCAGCAGCGAAAGCCCTGGAAACACCATATATTTT	CASSESPGNTIYF
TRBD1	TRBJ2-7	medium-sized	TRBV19	TGTGCCAGTTCCGGGACAGGGTCCTACGAGCAGTACTTC	CASSGTGSYEQYF
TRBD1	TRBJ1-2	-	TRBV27	TGTGCCAGCAGTCCGACGTCGAGACAGGGGGGCGACTATGGCTACACCTTC	CASSPTSRQGGDYGYTF
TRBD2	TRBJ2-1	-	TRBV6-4	TGTGCCAGCAGTACATCCGGGACTAGCGGGACGAATGAGCAGTTCTTC	CASSTSGTSGTNEQFF
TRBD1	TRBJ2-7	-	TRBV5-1	TGCGCCAGCAGCTCGGGACAGGGGACCTACGAGCAGTACTTC	CASSSGQGTYEQYF
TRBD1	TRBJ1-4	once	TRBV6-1	TGTGCCAGCAGTGAAGGGGACAGGGGGCTTGAAAAACTGTTTTTT	CASSEGDRGLEKLFF
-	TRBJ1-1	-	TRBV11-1	TGTGCCAGCAGCCCCTACACTGAAGCTTTCTTT	CASSPYTEAFF
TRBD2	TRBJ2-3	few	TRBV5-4	TGTGCCAGCAGCTTGGACCGTAGCGGGAGCACAGATACGCAGTATTTT	CASSLDRSGSTDTQYF
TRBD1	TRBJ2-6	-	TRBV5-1	TGCGCCAGCAGCGCCTACAGGGGTTCTGGGGCCAACGTCCTGACTTTC	CASSAYRGSGANVLTF
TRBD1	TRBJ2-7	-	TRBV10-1	TGCGCCAGCAGTGCATCACTCTCCGGGACAGGGTTTTTCTACGAGCAGTACTTC	CASSASLSGTGFFYEQYF